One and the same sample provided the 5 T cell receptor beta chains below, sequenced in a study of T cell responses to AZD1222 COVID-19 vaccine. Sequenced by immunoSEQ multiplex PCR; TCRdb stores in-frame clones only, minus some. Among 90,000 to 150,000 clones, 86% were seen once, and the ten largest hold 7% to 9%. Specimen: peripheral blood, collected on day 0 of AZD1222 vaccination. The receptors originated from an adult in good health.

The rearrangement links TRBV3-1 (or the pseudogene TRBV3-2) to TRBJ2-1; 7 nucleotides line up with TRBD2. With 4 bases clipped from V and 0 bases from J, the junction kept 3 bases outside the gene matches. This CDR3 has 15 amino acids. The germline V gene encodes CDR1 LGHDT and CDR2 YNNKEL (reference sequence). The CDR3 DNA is TGTGCCAGCAGCCTGCGGGGGAGCTCCTACAATGAGCAGTTCTTC. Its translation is CASSLRGSSYNEQFF.

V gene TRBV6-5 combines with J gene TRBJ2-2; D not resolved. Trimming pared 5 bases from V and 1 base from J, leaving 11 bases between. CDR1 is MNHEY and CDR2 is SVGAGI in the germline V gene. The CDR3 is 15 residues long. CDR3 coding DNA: TGTGCCAGCAGTCTCCTTAGATTGAACACCGGGGAGCTGTTTTTT. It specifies CASSLLRLNTGELFF.

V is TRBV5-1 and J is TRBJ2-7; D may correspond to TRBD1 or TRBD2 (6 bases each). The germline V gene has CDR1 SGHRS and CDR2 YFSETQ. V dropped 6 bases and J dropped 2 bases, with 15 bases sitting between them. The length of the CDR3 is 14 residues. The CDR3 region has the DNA TGCGCCAGCAAGGCGGCGGGGACAACCTACGAGCAGTACTTC. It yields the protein CASKAAGTTYEQYF. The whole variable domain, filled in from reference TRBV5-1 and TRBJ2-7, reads KAGVTQTPRYLIKTRGQQVTLSCSPISGHRSVSWYQQTPGQGLQFLFEYFSETQRNKGNFPGRFSGRQFSNSRSEMNVSTLELGDSALYLCASKAAGTTYEQYFGPGTRLTVT.

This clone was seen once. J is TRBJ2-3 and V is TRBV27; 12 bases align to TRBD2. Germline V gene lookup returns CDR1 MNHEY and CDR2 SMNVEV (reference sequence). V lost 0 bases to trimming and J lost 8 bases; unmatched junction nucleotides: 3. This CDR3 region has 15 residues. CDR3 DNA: TGTGCCAGCAGTTTATCGACTAGCGGGAGAGGTACGCAGTATTTT. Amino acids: CASSLSTSGRGTQYF.

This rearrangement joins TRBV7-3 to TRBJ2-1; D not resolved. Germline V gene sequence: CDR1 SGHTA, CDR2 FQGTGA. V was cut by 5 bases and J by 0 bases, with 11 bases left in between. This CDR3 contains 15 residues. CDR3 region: CASSPQVSSYNEQFF. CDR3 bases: TGTGCCAGCAGCCCCCAGGTTAGCTCCTACAATGAGCAGTTCTTC. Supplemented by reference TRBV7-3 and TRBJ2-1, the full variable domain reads GAGVSQTPSNKVTEKGKYVELRCDPISGHTALYWYRQSLGQGPEFLIYFQGTGAADDSGLPNDRFFAVRPEGSVSTLKIQRTERGDSAVYLCASSPQVSSYNEQFFGPGTRLTVL.